Given below is one TCR beta chain in context. These data come from a study of control samples from healthy donors and cancer patients. Produced via immunoSEQ multiplex PCR; TCRdb's table is partial and in-frame only. The profile covers tens of thousands of clones, with just under 85% appearing a single time and 19% taken by the ten largest. Input material: blood. This TCR derives from a man younger than 45 in good health.

The CDR3 DNA reads as TGTGCCAGCAGTGTGAACACCTTAGCCAAAAACATTCAGTACTTC. Protein product: CASSVNTLAKNIQYF. The V gene is TRBV2, the J gene TRBJ2-4; D remains ambiguous. Germline V gene data show CDR1 as SNHLY and CDR2 as FYNNEI. The CDR3 is 15 residues long. V lost 4 bases to trimming and J lost 0 bases, with 10 bases between them.